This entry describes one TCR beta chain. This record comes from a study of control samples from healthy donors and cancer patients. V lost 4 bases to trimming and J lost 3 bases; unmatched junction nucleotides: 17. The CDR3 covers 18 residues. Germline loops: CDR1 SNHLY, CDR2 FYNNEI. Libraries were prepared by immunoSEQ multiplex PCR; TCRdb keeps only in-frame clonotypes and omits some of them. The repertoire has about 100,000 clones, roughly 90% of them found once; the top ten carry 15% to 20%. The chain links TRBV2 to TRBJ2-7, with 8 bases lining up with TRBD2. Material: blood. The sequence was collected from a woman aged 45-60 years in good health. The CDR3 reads CASSATGDEAGGLYEQYF. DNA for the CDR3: TGTGCCAGCAGTGCCACCGGGGATGAGGCGGGGGGCCTCTACGAGCAGTACTTC. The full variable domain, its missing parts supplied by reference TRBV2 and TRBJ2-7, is EPEVTQTPSHQVTQMGQEVILRCVPISNHLYFYWYRQILGQKVEFLVSFYNNEISEKSEIFDDQFSVERPDGSNFTLKIRSTKLEDSAMYFCASSATGDEAGGLYEQYFGPGTRLTVT.